Here is one T cell receptor (beta chain) with its context. What it binds is not known. The sample originates from a study of cytotoxic CD8 clonotypes in ibrutinib-treated CLL. Whole-study context: Outcomes included around 24 partial and 2 complete responses; after median roughly 71 months, roughly 14 stayed remitted and some 12 progressed. Averaging across samples gave roughly 250,000 productive templates and tens of thousands of productive rearrangements. Overall study findings and caveats: Sustained-remission and progressing patients had unequal sampling times.

Sequencing was designed to attain a depth spanning 1 in 200,000 to 1 in 1 million T cells. Clones were read by immunoSEQ multiplex PCR, and TCRdb kept only the in-frame ones, dropping some. The sample carries approximately 200,000 clones, around 72% recorded once. From germline, CDR1 is SGHNT and CDR2 YYREEE (reference sequence). This CDR3 has 16 amino acids. V gave up 3 bases and J gave up 7 bases; unmatched junction bases: 9. This sequence was found in a human donor with chronic lymphocytic leukemia. The chain couples TRBV5-4 to TRBJ2-1; 11 positions agree with TRBD1. Sequences were derived from PBMCs, sampled after 24 months of ibrutinib treatment. The CDR3 coding sequence is TGTGCCAGCAGCTCGGGACAGGGGGGGATAAGGAATGAGCAGTTCTTC. Its translation is CASSSGQGGIRNEQFF.